The rows below give T cell receptor beta chains drawn from one sample of a study of beta chain features in type 1 diabetes. Here immunoSEQ multiplex PCR was the method, and the copy in TCRdb shows in-frame clones only, minus some. The top ten clones hold around 0.45% of a sample with approximately 18,000 clones, approximately 50% of them seen once. The sequencing sample was made of stem cell memory CD4+ T cells from blood. All receptors derive from a man aged 18 to 29 in good health. Both conserved end residues are part of each CDR3. The order of the fields is CDR3 DNA, CDR3 protein, V gene, J gene, clone size, D gene. The D gene is left open where the match is weak. Size values are once, few and many counts, or a class for expanded clones, and some rows have none.

TGTGCCAGTAGGAGACCATCCGGGACACCGGGGAGGAACACTGAAGCTTTCTTT,CASRRPSGTPGRNTEAFF,TRBV19,TRBJ1-1,.,.
TGTGCCAGCAACCGGGACAGGAACACCGGGGAGCTGTTTTTT,CASNRDRNTGELFF,TRBV7-3,TRBJ2-2,.,TRBD1
TGTGCCAGCAGCCCTCGGACGGGAGCGGATGAGCAGTTCTTC,CASSPRTGADEQFF,TRBV11-3,TRBJ2-1,few,.
TGTGCCAGCAGTCTACAGGGACAAGGCACAGATACGCAGTATTTT,CASSLQGQGTDTQYF,TRBV9,TRBJ2-3,.,.
TGTGCCAGCAGTAGAGGCGGGACTGGCGGCTACACCTTC,CASSRGGTGGYTF,TRBV6-5,TRBJ1-2,few,.
TGTGCCAGTAGTATTCGGCAGGGTACCTACGAGCAGTACTTC,CASSIRQGTYEQYF,TRBV19,TRBJ2-7,.,.
TGTGCCAGCAGCTTGGGACAGGGGCTATACGAGCAGTACTTC,CASSLGQGLYEQYF,TRBV7-9,TRBJ2-7,few,TRBD1
TGTGCCAGCAGCAAAGCGCTTTGGACAGCCGAAACAGATACGCAGTATTTT,CASSKALWTAETDTQYF,TRBV21-1,TRBJ2-3,.,.
TGTGCCAGCAGCGGACAACTAGACAGGGGAAACGAGCAGTACTTC,CASSGQLDRGNEQYF,TRBV9,TRBJ2-7,few,TRBD1
TGCAGCGTTGTGTTAGGGGGTCGGTCCTACGAGCAGTACTTC,CSVVLGGRSYEQYF,TRBV29-1,TRBJ2-7,few,.
TGTGCCAGCAGCGTTTCCGGGACAGGGAACGAGCAGTACTTC,CASSVSGTGNEQYF,TRBV9,TRBJ2-7,.,TRBD1
TGTGCCAGCAGTGTTGAGACAGGGGCCTACGAGCAGTACTTC,CASSVETGAYEQYF,TRBV2,TRBJ2-7,once,TRBD1
TGCGCCAGCAGCTTTTCTGGCGGGGGGGTCGGTGAGACCCAGTACTTC,CASSFSGGGVGETQYF,TRBV5-1,TRBJ2-5,.,TRBD2
TGTGCCAGCTCATTCGACATTAACACTGAAGCTTTCTTT,CASSFDINTEAFF,TRBV18,TRBJ1-1,.,.
TGCAGCGCCGAGGGTGGCCCTCTTGAAAAACTGTTTTTT,CSAEGGPLEKLFF,TRBV29-1,TRBJ1-4,.,.
TGTGCCAGCAGTCCGCCAGGGGGCGGGGGCAATCAGCCCCAGCATTTT,CASSPPGGGGNQPQHF,TRBV28,TRBJ1-5,few,TRBD1
TGCAGCGTTGGGACTTCCTATGAGCAGTTCTTC,CSVGTSYEQFF,TRBV29-1,TRBJ2-1,few,.
TGCAGCGTCGCGCCGGGACAGGAGGAGACCCAGTACTTC,CSVAPGQEETQYF,TRBV29-1,TRBJ2-5,few,TRBD1
TGTGCCAGTAGTTACCGGGACAGGGCCGCCTACGAGCAGTACTTC,CASSYRDRAAYEQYF,TRBV19,TRBJ2-7,few,TRBD1
TGTGCCTGGACCCCGACAGGCTACGAGCAGTACTTC,CAWTPTGYEQYF,TRBV30,TRBJ2-7,.,.
TGTGCCAGCAGCCAAGGACTAGCGGGGGGAAGTCACACGCAGTATTTT,CASSQGLAGGSHTQYF,TRBV4-2,TRBJ2-3,few,TRBD2
TGTGCCAGCACATGGGGTAGCGGGGGGGCCGGGACGCAGTATTTT,CASTWGSGGAGTQYF,TRBV6-6,TRBJ2-3,.,TRBD2
TGTGCCAGCAGCTCACAGGGGGCGAGCTATGGCTACACCTTC,CASSSQGASYGYTF,TRBV7-3,TRBJ1-2,.,TRBD1
TGTGCCAGCAGCTTTGAGGTTAGGGGCTTCAATGAGCAGTTCTTC,CASSFEVRGFNEQFF,TRBV5-4,TRBJ2-1,few,.
TGCGCCAGCCACCTTGCGACTAGCGGGGGGTCGGGCCCAGATACGCAGTATTTT,CASHLATSGGSGPDTQYF,TRBV5-1,TRBJ2-3,.,TRBD2
TGTGCCAGCAGCTTAGGATTAAGGGGTTCGCCTTCCTACAATGAGCAGTTCTTC,CASSLGLRGSPSYNEQFF,TRBV7-9,TRBJ2-1,.,.
TGTGCCAGCAGCTGGGGAAAGGGGGCTAATAATTCACCCCTCCACTTT,CASSWGKGANNSPLHF,TRBV5-4,TRBJ1-6,.,TRBD1
TGTGCCAGCAGTTTTGCCCGTATAGCCTATGGCTACACCTTC,CASSFARIAYGYTF,TRBV28,TRBJ1-2,.,.
TGTGCCAGCAGCTTTCCGGGACAGGGATCAGATACGCAGTATTTT,CASSFPGQGSDTQYF,TRBV7-2,TRBJ2-3,few,TRBD1
TGTGCCAGCGGACTCGGACAGAGGAACTATGGCTACACCTTC,CASGLGQRNYGYTF,TRBV28,TRBJ1-2,few,.
TGTGCCAGCAGTCCACTAGCGGGAGGGGGCATCTACGAGCAGTACTTC,CASSPLAGGGIYEQYF,TRBV6-6,TRBJ2-7,few,TRBD2
TGTGCCAGCAGCCCAGTGACAGGGGAGAACACTGAAGCTTTCTTT,CASSPVTGENTEAFF,TRBV7-3,TRBJ1-1,.,TRBD1
TGTGCCAGCAGGACAGGGTCGGGACAGCCCCAGCATTTT,CASRTGSGQPQHF,TRBV6-5,TRBJ1-5,.,TRBD1
TGCGCCAGCAGCTTCCGCCCCCACAGACTAGCGGGGAATACCTACGAGCAGTACTTC,CASSFRPHRLAGNTYEQYF,TRBV5-1,TRBJ2-7,.,TRBD2
TGTGCCAGCAGACCGGGTCCCAACTATGGCTACACCTTC,CASRPGPNYGYTF,TRBV5-4,TRBJ1-2,few,.
TGTGCCAGCAGCCGTCGGGGGGGATTGAACACCGGGGAGCTGTTTTTT,CASSRRGGLNTGELFF,TRBV7-8,TRBJ2-2,few,TRBD2
TGCGCCAGCAGCTTGGGGGACAGTCCCGAGACCCAGTACTTC,CASSLGDSPETQYF,TRBV5-1,TRBJ2-5,few,TRBD1
TGTGCCAGCAGCGTAGATGCGGGATTAGTGTACGAGCAGTACTTC,CASSVDAGLVYEQYF,TRBV9,TRBJ2-7,.,.
TGTGCCTGGAGTGACAGATATGGCTACACCTTC,CAWSDRYGYTF,TRBV30,TRBJ1-2,.,.
TGCGCCAGTGGACCCGGGGATCCCTACGAGCAGTACTTC,CASGPGDPYEQYF,TRBV5-1,TRBJ2-7,.,.
TGTGCCACCAGACAAGGAGGGACCTACGAGCAGTACTTC,CATRQGGTYEQYF,TRBV15,TRBJ2-7,.,.
TGTGCCAGCAGCCAAGATCGGGGACTAGTGGGAGGCCGCTCCTACGAGCAGTACTTC,CASSQDRGLVGGRSYEQYF,TRBV14,TRBJ2-7,.,TRBD2
TGCAGCGTTGAGGCAGGGGGACTAGCCAAAAACATTCAGTACTTC,CSVEAGGLAKNIQYF,TRBV29-1,TRBJ2-4,medium-sized,.
TGTGCCACCAGCAGAATAGCGGGAACAGATACGCAGTATTTT,CATSRIAGTDTQYF,TRBV15,TRBJ2-3,.,TRBD2
TGCGCCAGCAGTCCCGGGACTAGAAGCACAGATACGCAGTATTTT,CASSPGTRSTDTQYF,TRBV27,TRBJ2-3,.,TRBD2
TGCAGCGTTGAAGAGGGCGCTGGGGGGTATGGCTACACCTTC,CSVEEGAGGYGYTF,TRBV29-1,TRBJ1-2,.,.
TGTGCCAGCAGCCCCCGCGGGGGCGAGCCCCAGCATTTT,CASSPRGGEPQHF,TRBV7-2,TRBJ1-5,.,.
TGTGCCAGCAGCTTAGAGCGACACAGGGGAGGAGGCTACACCTTC,CASSLERHRGGGYTF,TRBV7-9,TRBJ1-2,.,TRBD1
TGTGCCAGCAGCTTGTCGGGGGAAGAGACCCAGTACTTC,CASSLSGEETQYF,TRBV5-6,TRBJ2-5,.,.
TGTGCCAGTACCGTCCAGGGGGCGGACGATGAGCAGTTCTTC,CASTVQGADDEQFF,TRBV19,TRBJ2-1,.,TRBD1
TGTGCCAGCAGTTTATCGTTGCGGGTCCTATCCTACGAGCAGTACTTC,CASSLSLRVLSYEQYF,TRBV28,TRBJ2-7,.,.
TGTGCCAGCAGCCCGTCGGACAGTTTCTATGGCTACACCTTC,CASSPSDSFYGYTF,TRBV7-3,TRBJ1-2,.,.
TGCGCCAGCAGCATACTAGCGGGAGGCCCCTACGAGCAGTACTTC,CASSILAGGPYEQYF,TRBV5-1,TRBJ2-7,.,TRBD2